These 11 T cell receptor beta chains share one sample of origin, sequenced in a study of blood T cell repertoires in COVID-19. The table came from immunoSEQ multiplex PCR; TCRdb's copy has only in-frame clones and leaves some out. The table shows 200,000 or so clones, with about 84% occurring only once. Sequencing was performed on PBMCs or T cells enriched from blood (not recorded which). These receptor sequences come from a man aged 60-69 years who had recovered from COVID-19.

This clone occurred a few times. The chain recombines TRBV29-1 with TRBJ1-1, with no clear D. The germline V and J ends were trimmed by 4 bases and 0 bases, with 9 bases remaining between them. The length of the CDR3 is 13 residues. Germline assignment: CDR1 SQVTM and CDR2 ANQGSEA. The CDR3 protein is CSVGSQLNTEAFF. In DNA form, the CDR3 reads TGCAGCGTTGGTTCGCAGTTGAACACTGAAGCTTTCTTT.

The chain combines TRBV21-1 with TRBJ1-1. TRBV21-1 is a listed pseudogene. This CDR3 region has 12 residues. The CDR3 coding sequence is TGTGCCAGCGAGACGGGAAACACTGAAGCTTTCTTT. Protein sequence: CASETGNTEAFF.

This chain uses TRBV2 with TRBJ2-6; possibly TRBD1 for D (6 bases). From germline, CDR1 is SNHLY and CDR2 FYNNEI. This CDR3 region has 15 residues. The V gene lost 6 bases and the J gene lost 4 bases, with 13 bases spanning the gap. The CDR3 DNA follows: TGTGCCAGCAGGCCAAACAGGGCCGGGGCCAACGTCCTGACTTTC. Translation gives CASRPNRAGANVLTF.

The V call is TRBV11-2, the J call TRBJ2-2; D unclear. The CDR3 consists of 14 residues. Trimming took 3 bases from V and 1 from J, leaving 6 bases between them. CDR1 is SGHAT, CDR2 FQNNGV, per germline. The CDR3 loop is CASSFQMNTGELFF. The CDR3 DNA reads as TGTGCCAGCAGCTTTCAGATGAACACCGGGGAGCTGTTTTTT.

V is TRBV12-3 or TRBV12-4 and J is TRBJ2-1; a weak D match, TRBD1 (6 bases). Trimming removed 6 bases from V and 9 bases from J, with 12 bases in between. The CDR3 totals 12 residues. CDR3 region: CASRIQGFEQFF. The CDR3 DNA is TGTGCCAGCAGGATACAGGGTTTTGAGCAGTTCTTC.

The CDR3 sequence: CASSRQGARNTEAFF. In DNA form, the CDR3 reads TGTGCCAGCTCACGACAGGGGGCGCGGAACACTGAAGCTTTCTTT. The V and J genes are TRBV18 and TRBJ1-1, with 10 bases that match TRBD1. V trimming: 4 bases; J trimming: 1 base; junction bases outside the gene matches: 3. Germline values: CDR1 KGHSH, CDR2 LQKENI. The CDR3 is made up of 15 amino acids.

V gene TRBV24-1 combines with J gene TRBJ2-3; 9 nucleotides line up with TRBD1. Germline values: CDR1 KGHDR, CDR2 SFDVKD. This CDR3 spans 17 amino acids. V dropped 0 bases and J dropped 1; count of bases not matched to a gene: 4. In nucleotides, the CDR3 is TGTGCCACCAGTGATTTGGGGACAGGGATGCGCACAGATACGCAGTATTTT. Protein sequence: CATSDLGTGMRTDTQYF.

The CDR3 protein is CSAGTGGNSPLHF. Here the CDR3 DNA reads TGCAGCGCAGGGACAGGGGGGAATTCACCCCTCCACTTT. The rearrangement links TRBV29-1 to TRBJ1-6, with 11 bases identical to TRBD1. The CDR3 length is 13 residues. CDR1 is SQVTM and CDR2 is ANQGSEA in the germline V gene. The V and J ends lost 7 bases and 7 bases, in that order; junction bases with no gene match: 3.

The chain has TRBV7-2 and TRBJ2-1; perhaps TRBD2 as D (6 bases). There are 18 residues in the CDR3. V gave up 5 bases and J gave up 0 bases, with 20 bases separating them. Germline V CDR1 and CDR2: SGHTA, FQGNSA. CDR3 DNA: TGTGCCAGCAGCGCCACCCCGGGACTCCTTAGCTCCTACAATGAGCAGTTCTTC. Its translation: CASSATPGLLSSYNEQFF.

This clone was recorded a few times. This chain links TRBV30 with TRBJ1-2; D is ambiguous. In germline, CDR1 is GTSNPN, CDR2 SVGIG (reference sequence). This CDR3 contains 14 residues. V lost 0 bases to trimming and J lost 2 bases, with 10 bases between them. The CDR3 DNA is TGTGCCTGGAGTGTAGTGGGCGGGAACTATGGCTACACCTTC. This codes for CAWSVVGGNYGYTF.

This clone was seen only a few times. CDR3 region: CASSPGRGPSSGANVLTF. CDR3 nucleotide sequence: TGTGCCAGCAGTCCAGGGAGGGGACCCAGCTCTGGGGCCAACGTCCTGACTTTC. The chain uses TRBV7-9 and TRBJ2-6; 7 bases agree with TRBD2. CDR3 length: 18 residues. With V trimmed by 6 bases and J by 0 bases, 11 bases remained unmatched. Germline lookup yields CDR1 SEHNR and CDR2 FQNEAQ (reference sequence).